This T cell receptor beta chain was found in a study of brain metastases from non-small cell lung cancer. The method was immunoSEQ multiplex PCR; TCRdb's version includes in-frame clones alone and lacks a portion of them. The sample holds about 16,000 clones, around 83% seen once. CDR3 length equals 20 residues. V shed 2 bases and J 1 base; nucleotides not matched to a gene: 10. Germline CDR1 LGHDT, CDR2 YNNKEL (reference sequence). About this clone: The same CDR3 can be traced to other DNA sequences in this sample.

The source of this sequence is a donor over 35 with non-small cell lung cancer. Specimen: primary lung tumor tissue. The chain links TRBV3-1 (or the pseudogene TRBV3-2) to TRBJ2-2; 13 bases match TRBD2. The CDR3 coding sequence is TGTGCCAGCAGCCAACCAACTAGCGGGGGGGCTCAAGGGAACACCGGGGAGCTGTTTTTT. It encodes CASSQPTSGGAQGNTGELFF.